The 13 T cell receptor beta chains in this list originate from one sample, sequenced in a study of blood T cell repertoires in COVID-19. The assay was immunoSEQ multiplex PCR, and TCRdb's table has in-frame clones only and misses some. The top ten hold about 6.6% of the sample, which has roughly 220,000 clones, less than 90% seen once. The source material was PBMCs or T cells enriched from blood (not recorded which). The source is a woman in her 40s who had recovered from COVID-19.

This clone was detected a few times. The sample carries other DNA sequences with the same CDR3. Here the CDR3 DNA reads TGTGCCAGCAGCCAGACGCTAGCGGGAGGCTACAATGAGCAGTTCTTC. Its translation is CASSQTLAGGYNEQFF. V and J are TRBV4-2 and TRBJ2-1, with TRBD2 identical over 11 bases. This CDR3 has 16 residues. The germline V gene has CDR1 LGHNA and CDR2 YNFKEQ. The V gene end was trimmed by 3 bases and the J gene end by 3 bases; junction bases not matched to a gene: 4.

The chain combines TRBV2 with TRBJ1-4, with 8 bases identical to TRBD1. The V gene end was trimmed by 6 bases and the J gene end by 8 bases; junction bases not matched to a gene: 11. The CDR3 spans 15 residues. The germline CDR1 and CDR2 sequences are SNHLY and FYNNEI. CDR3 amino acids: CASSRSTGAGEKLFF. CDR3 DNA sequence: TGTGCCAGCAGCCGGTCGACAGGGGCAGGGGAAAAACTGTTTTTT.

The chain has TRBV21-1 and TRBJ2-5; the D segment call TRBD2 is taken from the table without a DNA check. TRBV21-1 is deemed a pseudogene. The CDR3 sequence is 15 residues long. DNA of the CDR3: TGTGCCAGCAGCAAAGTAGGAGGGAGAGGGGAGACCCAGTACTTC. Its translation is CASSKVGGRGETQYF.

The chain carries TRBV19 and TRBJ1-1; no clear D gene. CDR1 LNHDA and CDR2 SQIVND come from the germline V gene (reference sequence). The V end was cut by 7 bases, the J end by 1 base, with 13 bases between. CDR3 length: 14 residues. Here the CDR3 reads CASTFTQRNTEAFF. CDR3 nucleotides: TGTGCCAGTACTTTCACCCAGCGGAACACTGAAGCTTTCTTT. The full variable domain, its missing parts supplied by reference TRBV19 and TRBJ1-1, is DGGITQSPKYLFRKEGQNVTLSCEQNLNHDAMYWYRQDPGQGLRLIYYSQIVNDFQKGDIAEGYSVSREKKESFPLTVTSAQKNPTAFYLCASTFTQRNTEAFFGQGTRLTVV.

The chain is built from TRBV9 and TRBJ2-7; TRBD1 might be the D (6 bases). The germline V gene encodes CDR1 SGDLS and CDR2 YYNGEE. This CDR3 has 15 residues. Trimming cost V 4 bases and J 6 bases, with 20 bases left between them. CDR3: CASSTSGQHSSEQYF. The CDR3 DNA reads TGTGCCAGCAGCACCTCCGGACAGCACTCGTCCGAGCAGTACTTC.

The chain is built from TRBV19 and TRBJ1-5; D remains ambiguous. CDR3 length equals 13 residues. V lost 3 bases to trimming and J lost 4 bases, with 7 bases between them. Germline V gives CDR1 LNHDA, CDR2 SQIVND (reference sequence). The CDR3: CASSIGPNQPQHF. The CDR3 DNA is TGTGCCAGTAGTATTGGGCCGAATCAGCCCCAGCATTTT.

V and J are TRBV29-1 and TRBJ2-3, with 7 bases matching TRBD2. J was trimmed by 2 bases and V by 7 bases; bases with no gene match: 6. Germline CDR1 is SQVTM and CDR2 is ANQGSEA. The CDR3 loop spans 13 amino acids. The CDR3 nucleotides read TGCAGCGCCCACCGGGGGGACACAGATACGCAGTATTTT. It translates to CSAHRGDTDTQYF.

The CDR3 reads CASSAVLAGVYEQFF. CDR3 in DNA: TGTGCCAGCAGCGCCGTCCTAGCGGGAGTGTATGAGCAGTTCTTC. The chain recombines TRBV9 with TRBJ2-1, with 10 bases fitting TRBD2. The CDR3 consists of 15 residues. CDR1 and CDR2 (germline): SGDLS, YYNGEE. With 3 bases clipped from V and 8 bases from J, the junction kept 8 bases outside the gene matches.

The V call is TRBV5-6, the J call TRBJ2-5, with 11 bases aligning to TRBD1. The V gene end was trimmed by 3 bases and the J gene end by 4 bases; junction bases not matched to a gene: 5. Germline V gives CDR1 SGHDT, CDR2 YYEEEE. This CDR3 spans 15 amino acids. In DNA, the CDR3 is TGTGCCAGCAGCTCCACCGGGACAGGGGGAGAGACCCAGTACTTC. Its translation: CASSSTGTGGETQYF.

J is TRBJ2-6 and V is TRBV30; 11 positions match TRBD1. J lost 1 base, V lost 3 bases, and 5 bases had no gene match. The CDR3 is 17 residues long. CDR1 and CDR2 from the germline V gene are GTSNPN and SVGIG (reference sequence). DNA of the CDR3: TGTGCCTGGAGCCTCGGACAGGGGGCGTCTGGGGCCAACGTCCTGACTTTC. Protein sequence: CAWSLGQGASGANVLTF.

This chain uses TRBV18 with TRBJ1-1; D might be TRBD1 (6 bases). This CDR3 contains 13 residues. V lost 8 bases and J 7 bases, leaving 17 bases between the germline ends. The germline gives CDR1 KGHSH, CDR2 LQKENI. In DNA form, the CDR3 reads TGTGCCAGCGCAGAACAGGGTAGGTTTGAAGCTTTCTTT. Its translation: CASAEQGRFEAFF.

This clone was counted between two and nine times. V and J are TRBV11-2 and TRBJ2-5; 7 nucleotides match TRBD1. Germline loops: CDR1 SGHAT, CDR2 FQNNGV. Trimming at V came to 5 bases and at J to 7 bases, leaving 13 bases not matched to a gene. There are 15 residues in the CDR3. The CDR3 DNA sequence: TGTGCCAGCAGCCCACCGGACCATGACAGGGTGACCCAGTACTTC. This gives the protein CASSPPDHDRVTQYF. Combining the CDR3 with reference TRBV11-2 and TRBJ2-5 gives the whole variable domain EAGVAQSPRYKIIEKRQSVAFWCNPISGHATLYWYQQILGQGPKLLIQFQNNGVVDDSQLPKDRFSAERLKGVDSTLKIQPAKLEDSAVYLCASSPPDHDRVTQYFGPGTRLLVL.

The chain is built from TRBV5-6 and TRBJ2-5; D is unclear. The CDR3 has 12 residues. V lost 5 bases and J lost 7, with 12 bases in between. Germline V lookup: CDR1 SGHDT, CDR2 YYEEEE. CDR3 residues: CASSQAMGTQYF. The CDR3 DNA sequence: TGTGCCAGCAGTCAGGCCATGGGGACCCAGTACTTC.